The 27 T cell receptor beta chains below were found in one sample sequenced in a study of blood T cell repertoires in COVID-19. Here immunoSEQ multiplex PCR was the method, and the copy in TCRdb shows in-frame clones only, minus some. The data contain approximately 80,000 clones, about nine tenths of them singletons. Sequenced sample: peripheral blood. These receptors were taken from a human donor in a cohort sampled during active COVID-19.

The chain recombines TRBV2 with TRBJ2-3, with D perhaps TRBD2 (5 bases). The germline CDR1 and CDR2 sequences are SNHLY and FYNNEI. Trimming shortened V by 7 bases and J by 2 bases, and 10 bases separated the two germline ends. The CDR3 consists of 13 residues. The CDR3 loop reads CASTADLTDTQYF. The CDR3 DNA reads TGTGCCAGCACAGCGGACCTCACAGATACGCAGTATTTT.

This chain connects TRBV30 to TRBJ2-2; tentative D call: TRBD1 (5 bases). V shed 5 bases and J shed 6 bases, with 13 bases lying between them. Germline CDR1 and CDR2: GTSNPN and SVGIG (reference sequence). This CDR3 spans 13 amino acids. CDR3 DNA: TGTGCCTGGGGGGCCCAGGCGCCCGGGGAGCTGTTTTTT. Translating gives CAWGAQAPGELFF.

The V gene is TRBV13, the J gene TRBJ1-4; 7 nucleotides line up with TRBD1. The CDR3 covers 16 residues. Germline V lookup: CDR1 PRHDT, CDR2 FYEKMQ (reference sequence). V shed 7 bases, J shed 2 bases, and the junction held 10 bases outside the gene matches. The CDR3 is CASTTTGKRTNEKLFF. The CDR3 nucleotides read TGTGCCAGCACCACGACAGGGAAGCGCACTAATGAAAAACTGTTTTTT. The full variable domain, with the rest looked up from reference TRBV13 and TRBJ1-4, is AAGVIQSPRHLIKEKRETATLKCYPIPRHDTVYWYQQGPGQDPQFLISFYEKMQSDKGSIPDRFSAQQFSDYHSELNMSSLELGDSALYFCASTTTGKRTNEKLFFGSGTQLSVL.

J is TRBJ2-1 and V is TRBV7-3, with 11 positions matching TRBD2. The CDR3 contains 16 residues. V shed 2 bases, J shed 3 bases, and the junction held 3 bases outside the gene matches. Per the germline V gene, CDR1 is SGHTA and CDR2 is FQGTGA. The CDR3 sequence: CASSLQGTSGYNEQFF. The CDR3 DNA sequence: TGTGCCAGCAGCTTACAAGGGACTAGCGGCTACAATGAGCAGTTCTTC.

The CDR3 is CASGAGPADTQYF. For the CDR3, the DNA is TGTGCCAGCGGGGCAGGGCCGGCAGATACGCAGTATTTT. The chain joins TRBV27 to TRBJ2-3; D is possibly TRBD1 (5 bases). The CDR3 is made up of 13 amino acids. With 8 bases removed from V and 4 bases from J, the gap between germline ends came to 13 bases. Germline CDR1 MNHEY, CDR2 SMNVEV (reference sequence).

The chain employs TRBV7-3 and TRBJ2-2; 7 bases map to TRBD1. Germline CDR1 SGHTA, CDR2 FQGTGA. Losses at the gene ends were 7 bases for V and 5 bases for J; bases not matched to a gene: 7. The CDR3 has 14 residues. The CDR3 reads CASTTGAGTGELFF. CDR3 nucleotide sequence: TGTGCCAGCACAACAGGGGCGGGTACCGGGGAGCTGTTTTTT.

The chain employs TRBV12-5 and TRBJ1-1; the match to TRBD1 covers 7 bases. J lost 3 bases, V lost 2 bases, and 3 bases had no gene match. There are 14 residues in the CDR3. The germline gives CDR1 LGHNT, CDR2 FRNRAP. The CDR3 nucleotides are TGTGCTAGTGGTTTGTACAGGGGATACACTGAAGCTTTCTTT. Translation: CASGLYRGYTEAFF. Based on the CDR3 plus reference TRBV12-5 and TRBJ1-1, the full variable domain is DARVTQTPRHKVTEMGQEVTMRCQPILGHNTVFWYRQTMMQGLELLAYFRNRAPLDDSGMPKDRFSAEMPDATLATLKIQPSEPRDSAVYFCASGLYRGYTEAFFGQGTRLTVV.

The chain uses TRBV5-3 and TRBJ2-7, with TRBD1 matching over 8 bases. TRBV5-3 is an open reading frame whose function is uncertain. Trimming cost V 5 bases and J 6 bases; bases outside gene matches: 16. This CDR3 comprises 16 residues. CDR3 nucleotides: TGTGCCAGAAGGCACAAGGGATCAGGGGGCACGGGCGAGCAGTACTTC. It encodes CARRHKGSGGTGEQYF.

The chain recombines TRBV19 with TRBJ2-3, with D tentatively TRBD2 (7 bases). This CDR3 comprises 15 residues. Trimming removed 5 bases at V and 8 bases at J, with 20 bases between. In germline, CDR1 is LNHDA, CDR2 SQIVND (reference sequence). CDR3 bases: TGTGCCAGTAGTCTTGGCCGGGGGGCCCTCGTTACGCAGTATTTT. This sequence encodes CASSLGRGALVTQYF.

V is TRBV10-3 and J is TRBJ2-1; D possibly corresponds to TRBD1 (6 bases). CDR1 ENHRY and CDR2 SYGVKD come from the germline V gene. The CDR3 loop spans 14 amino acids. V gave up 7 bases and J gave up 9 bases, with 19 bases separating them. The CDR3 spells CAIIQDSSGSEQFF. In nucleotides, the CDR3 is TGTGCCATCATCCAGGACAGTTCCGGTAGTGAGCAGTTCTTC.

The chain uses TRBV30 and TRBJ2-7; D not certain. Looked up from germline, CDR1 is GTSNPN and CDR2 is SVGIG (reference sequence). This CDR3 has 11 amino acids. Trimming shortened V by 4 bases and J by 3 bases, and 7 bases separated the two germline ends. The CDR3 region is CAWKQSYEQYF. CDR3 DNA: TGTGCCTGGAAACAGAGCTACGAGCAGTACTTC.

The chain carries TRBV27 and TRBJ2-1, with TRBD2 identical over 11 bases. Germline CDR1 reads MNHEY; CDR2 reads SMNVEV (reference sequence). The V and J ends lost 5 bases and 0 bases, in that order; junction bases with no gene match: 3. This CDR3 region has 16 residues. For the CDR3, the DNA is TGTGCCAGCAGTACTAGCGGGAGAAGCTCCTACAATGAGCAGTTCTTC. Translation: CASSTSGRSSYNEQFF.

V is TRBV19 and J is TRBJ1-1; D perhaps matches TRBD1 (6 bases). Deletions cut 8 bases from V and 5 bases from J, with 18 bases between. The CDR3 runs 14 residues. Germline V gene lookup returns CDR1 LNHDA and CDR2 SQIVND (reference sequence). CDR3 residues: CASVDVSGVTEAFF. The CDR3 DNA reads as TGTGCCAGTGTTGATGTGTCAGGGGTTACTGAAGCTTTCTTT. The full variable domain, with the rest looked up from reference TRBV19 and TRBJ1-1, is DGGITQSPKYLFRKEGQNVTLSCEQNLNHDAMYWYRQDPGQGLRLIYYSQIVNDFQKGDIAEGYSVSREKKESFPLTVTSAQKNPTAFYLCASVDVSGVTEAFFGQGTRLTVV.

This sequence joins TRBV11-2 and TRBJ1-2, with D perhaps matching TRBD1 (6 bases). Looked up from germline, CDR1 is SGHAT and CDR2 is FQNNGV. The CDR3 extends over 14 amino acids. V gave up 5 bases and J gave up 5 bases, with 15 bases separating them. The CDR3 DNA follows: TGTGCCAGCAGCCCCTCCGGGCAGGGGTATGGCTACACCTTC. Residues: CASSPSGQGYGYTF.

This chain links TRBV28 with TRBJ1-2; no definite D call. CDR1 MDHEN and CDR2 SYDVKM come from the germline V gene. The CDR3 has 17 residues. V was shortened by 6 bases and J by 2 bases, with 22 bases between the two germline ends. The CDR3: CASSEVRPSPLNYGYTF. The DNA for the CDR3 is TGTGCCAGCAGCGAGGTTCGACCCTCACCTTTGAACTATGGCTACACCTTC.

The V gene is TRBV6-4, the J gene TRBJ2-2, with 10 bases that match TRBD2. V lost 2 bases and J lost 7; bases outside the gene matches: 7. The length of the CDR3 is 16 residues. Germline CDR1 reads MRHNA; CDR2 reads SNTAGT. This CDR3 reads CASSDNGLAEGGELFF. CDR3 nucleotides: TGTGCCAGCAGTGACAATGGACTAGCGGAGGGCGGGGAGCTGTTTTTT.

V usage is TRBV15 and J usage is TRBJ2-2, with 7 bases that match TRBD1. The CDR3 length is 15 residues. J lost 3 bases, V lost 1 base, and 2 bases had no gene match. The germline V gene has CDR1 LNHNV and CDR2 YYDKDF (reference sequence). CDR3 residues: CATSRATGDTGELFF. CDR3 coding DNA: TGTGCCACCAGCAGAGCCACAGGGGACACCGGGGAGCTGTTTTTT. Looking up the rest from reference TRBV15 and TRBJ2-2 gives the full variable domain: DAMVIQNPRYQVTQFGKPVTLSCSQTLNHNVMYWYQQKSSQAPKLLFHYYDKDFNNEADTPDNFQSRRPNTSFCFLDIRSPGLGDTAMYLCATSRATGDTGELFFGEGSRLTVL.

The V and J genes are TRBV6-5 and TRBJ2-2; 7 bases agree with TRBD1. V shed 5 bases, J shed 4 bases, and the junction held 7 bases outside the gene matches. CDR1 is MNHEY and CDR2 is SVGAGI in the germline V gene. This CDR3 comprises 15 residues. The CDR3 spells CASSKDRQFTGELFF. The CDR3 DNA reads TGTGCCAGCAGTAAGGACAGGCAATTCACCGGGGAGCTGTTTTTT.

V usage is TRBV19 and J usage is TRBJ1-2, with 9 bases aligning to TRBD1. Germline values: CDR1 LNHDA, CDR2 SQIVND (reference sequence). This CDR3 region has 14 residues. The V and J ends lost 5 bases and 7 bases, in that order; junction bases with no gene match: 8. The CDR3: CASSLGQGYGGYTF. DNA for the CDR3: TGTGCCAGTAGTTTAGGACAGGGGTACGGTGGCTACACCTTC.

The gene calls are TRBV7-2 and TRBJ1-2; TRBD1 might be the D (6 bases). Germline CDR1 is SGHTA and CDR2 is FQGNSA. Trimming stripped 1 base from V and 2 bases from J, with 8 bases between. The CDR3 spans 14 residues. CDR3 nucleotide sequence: TGTGCCAGCAGCTTAGTAGGACAGAACTATGGCTACACCTTC. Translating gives CASSLVGQNYGYTF.

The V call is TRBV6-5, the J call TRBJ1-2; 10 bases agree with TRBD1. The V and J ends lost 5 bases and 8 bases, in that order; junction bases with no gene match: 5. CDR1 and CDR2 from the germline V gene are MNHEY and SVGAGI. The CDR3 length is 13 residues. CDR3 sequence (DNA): TGTGCCAGCAGTAGACAGGGGGCGGCGGGCTACACCTTC. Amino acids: CASSRQGAAGYTF.

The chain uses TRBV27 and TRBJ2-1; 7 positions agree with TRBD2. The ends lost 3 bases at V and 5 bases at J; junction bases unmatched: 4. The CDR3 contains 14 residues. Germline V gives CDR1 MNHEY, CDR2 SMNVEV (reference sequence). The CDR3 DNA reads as TGTGCCAGCAGTTTCCTAGCGGAGAACAATGAGCAGTTCTTC. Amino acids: CASSFLAENNEQFF.

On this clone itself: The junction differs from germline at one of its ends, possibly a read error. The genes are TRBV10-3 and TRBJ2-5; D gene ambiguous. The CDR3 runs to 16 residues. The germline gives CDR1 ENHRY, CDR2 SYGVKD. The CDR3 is CASSEISATTQETQYF. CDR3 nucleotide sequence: TGTGCCAGCAGTGAGATCTCGGCCACGACACAAGAGACCCAGTACTTC.

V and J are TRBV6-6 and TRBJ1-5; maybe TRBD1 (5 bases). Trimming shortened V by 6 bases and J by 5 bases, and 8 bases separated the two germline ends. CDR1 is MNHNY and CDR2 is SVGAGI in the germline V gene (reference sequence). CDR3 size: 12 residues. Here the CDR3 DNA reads TGTGCCAGCAGAATAGGGGATCAGCCCCAGCATTTT. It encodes CASRIGDQPQHF.

The CDR3 sequence: CASSLNLNTGELFF. The CDR3 coding sequence is TGTGCCAGCAGCTTAAATCTAAACACCGGGGAGCTGTTTTTT. The genes are TRBV7-3 and TRBJ2-2; D unresolved. The V end lost 1 base, the J end lost 2 bases, and 5 bases lay between the germline ends. Germline V CDR1 and CDR2: SGHTA, FQGTGA. This CDR3 is 14 amino acids long.

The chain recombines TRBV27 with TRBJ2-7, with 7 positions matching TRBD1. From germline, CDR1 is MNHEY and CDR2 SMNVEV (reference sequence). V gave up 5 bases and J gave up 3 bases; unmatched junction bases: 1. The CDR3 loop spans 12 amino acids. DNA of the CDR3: TGTGCCAGCAGTGGGACAGACTACGAGCAGTACTTC. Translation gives CASSGTDYEQYF.

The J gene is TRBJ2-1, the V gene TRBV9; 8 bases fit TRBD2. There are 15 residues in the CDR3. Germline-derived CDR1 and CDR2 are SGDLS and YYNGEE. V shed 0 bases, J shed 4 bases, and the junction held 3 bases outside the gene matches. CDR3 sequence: CASSVDSGTYNEQFF. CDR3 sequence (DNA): TGTGCCAGCAGCGTAGATAGCGGGACATACAATGAGCAGTTCTTC.